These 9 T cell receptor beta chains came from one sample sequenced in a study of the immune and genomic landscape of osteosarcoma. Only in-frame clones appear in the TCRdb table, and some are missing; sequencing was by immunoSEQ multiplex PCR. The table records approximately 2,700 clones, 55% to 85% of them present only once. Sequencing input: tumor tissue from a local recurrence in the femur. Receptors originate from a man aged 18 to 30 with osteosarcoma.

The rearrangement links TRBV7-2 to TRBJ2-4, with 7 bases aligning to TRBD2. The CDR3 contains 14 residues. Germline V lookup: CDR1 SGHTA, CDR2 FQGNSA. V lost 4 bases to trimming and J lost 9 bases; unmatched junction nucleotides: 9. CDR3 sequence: CASSSRTSSSIQYF. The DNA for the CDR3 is TGTGCCAGCAGCTCACGGACTAGTTCGTCCATTCAGTACTTC.

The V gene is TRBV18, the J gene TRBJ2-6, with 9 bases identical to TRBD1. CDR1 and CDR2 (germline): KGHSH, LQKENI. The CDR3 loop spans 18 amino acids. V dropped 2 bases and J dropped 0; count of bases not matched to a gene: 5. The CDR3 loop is CASSPSTGGRSGANVLTF. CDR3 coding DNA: TGTGCCAGCTCACCATCGACAGGGGGACGCTCTGGGGCCAACGTCCTGACTTTC.

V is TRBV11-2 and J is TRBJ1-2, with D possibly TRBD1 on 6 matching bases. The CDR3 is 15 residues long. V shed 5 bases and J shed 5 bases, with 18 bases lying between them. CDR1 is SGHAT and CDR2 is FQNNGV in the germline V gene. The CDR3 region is CASSPTGNSIYGYTF. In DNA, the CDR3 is TGTGCCAGCAGCCCTACAGGGAATTCTATTTATGGCTACACCTTC.

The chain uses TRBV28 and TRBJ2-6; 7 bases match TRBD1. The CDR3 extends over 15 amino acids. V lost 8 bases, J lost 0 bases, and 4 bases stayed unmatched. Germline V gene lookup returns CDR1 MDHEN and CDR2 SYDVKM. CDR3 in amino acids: CASRDSRSGANVLTF. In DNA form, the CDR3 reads TGTGCCAGCCGGGACAGCCGCTCTGGGGCCAACGTCCTGACTTTC.

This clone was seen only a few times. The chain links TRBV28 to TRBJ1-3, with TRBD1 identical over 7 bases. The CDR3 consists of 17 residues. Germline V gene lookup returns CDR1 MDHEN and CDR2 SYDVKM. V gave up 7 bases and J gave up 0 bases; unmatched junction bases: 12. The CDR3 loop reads CASTAPGQIISGNTIYF. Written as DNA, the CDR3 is TGTGCCAGCACCGCACCGGGACAGATCATCTCTGGAAACACCATATATTTT. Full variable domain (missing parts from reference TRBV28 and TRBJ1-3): DVKVTQSSRYLVKRTGEKVFLECVQDMDHENMFWYRQDPGLGLRLIYFSYDVKMKEKGDIPEGYSVSREKKERFSLILESASTNQTSMYLCASTAPGQIISGNTIYFGEGSWLTVV.

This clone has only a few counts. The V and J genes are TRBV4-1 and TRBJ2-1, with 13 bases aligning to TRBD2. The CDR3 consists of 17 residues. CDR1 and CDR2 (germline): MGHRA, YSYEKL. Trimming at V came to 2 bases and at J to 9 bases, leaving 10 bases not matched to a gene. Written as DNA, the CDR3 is TGCGCCAGCAGCCAACTCCCACTAGCGGGGGGGCCAAGTGAGCAGTTCTTC. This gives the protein CASSQLPLAGGPSEQFF.

The CDR3 nucleotides read TGTGCCAGCAGCCAGAGTAGCGGGGCAGCCTACGAGCAGTACTTC. Amino acids: CASSQSSGAAYEQYF. This chain links TRBV4-2 with TRBJ2-7; TRBD2 agrees at 8 bases. From germline, CDR1 is LGHNA and CDR2 YNFKEQ. This CDR3 comprises 15 residues. Losses at the gene ends were 3 bases for V and 2 bases for J; bases not matched to a gene: 6.

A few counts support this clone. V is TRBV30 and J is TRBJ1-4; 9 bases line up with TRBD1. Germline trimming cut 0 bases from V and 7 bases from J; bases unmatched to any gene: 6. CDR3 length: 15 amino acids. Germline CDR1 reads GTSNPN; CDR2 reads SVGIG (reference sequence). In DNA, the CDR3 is TGTGCCTGGAGTGTACGGACAGGGGCTGGTGAAAAACTGTTTTTT. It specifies CAWSVRTGAGEKLFF.

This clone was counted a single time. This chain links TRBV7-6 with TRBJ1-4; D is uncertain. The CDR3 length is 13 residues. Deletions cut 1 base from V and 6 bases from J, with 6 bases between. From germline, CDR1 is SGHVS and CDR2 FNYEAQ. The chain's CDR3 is CASSLEVDEKLFF. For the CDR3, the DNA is TGTGCCAGCAGCTTAGAGGTTGATGAAAAACTGTTTTTT.